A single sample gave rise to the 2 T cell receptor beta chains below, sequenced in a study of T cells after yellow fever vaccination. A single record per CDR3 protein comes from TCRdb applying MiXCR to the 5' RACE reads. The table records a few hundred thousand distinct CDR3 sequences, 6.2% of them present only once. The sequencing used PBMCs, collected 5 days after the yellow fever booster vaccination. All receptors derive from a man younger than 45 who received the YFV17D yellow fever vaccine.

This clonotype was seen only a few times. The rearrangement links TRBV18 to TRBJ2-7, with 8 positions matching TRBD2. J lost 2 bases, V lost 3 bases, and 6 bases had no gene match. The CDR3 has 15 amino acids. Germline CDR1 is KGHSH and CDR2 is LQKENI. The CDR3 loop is CASSPGLARAYEQYF. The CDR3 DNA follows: TGTGCCAGCTCACCTGGACTAGCTAGAGCCTACGAGCAGTACTTC.

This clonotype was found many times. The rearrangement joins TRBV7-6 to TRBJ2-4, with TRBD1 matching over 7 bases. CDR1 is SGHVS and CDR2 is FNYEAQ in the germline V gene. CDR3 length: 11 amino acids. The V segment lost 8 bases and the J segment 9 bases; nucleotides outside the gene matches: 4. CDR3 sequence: CASSPGGIQYF. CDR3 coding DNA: TGTGCCAGCTCCCCAGGGGGCATTCAGTACTTC. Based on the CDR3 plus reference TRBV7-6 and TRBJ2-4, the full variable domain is GAGVSQSPRYKVTKRGQDVALRCDPISGHVSLYWYRQALGQGPEFLTYFNYEAQQDKSGLPNDRFSAERPEGSISTLTIQRTEQRDSAMYRCASSPGGIQYFGAGTRLSVL.